The source of this TCR beta chain is a study of blood T cell repertoires in COVID-19. Some clones are missing from TCRdb's copy, which holds only in-frame ones; the method was immunoSEQ multiplex PCR. Counted here are 310,000 or so clones, approximately 90% occurring once; the ten biggest clones make up about 6%. Trimming cost V 3 bases and J 6 bases, with 14 bases left between them. The germline V gene has CDR1 SNHLY and CDR2 FYNNEI. This CDR3 comprises 14 residues. Sequenced material: PBMCs or T cells enriched from blood (not recorded which). The TCR sequence derives from a woman aged 25 to 39 who had recovered from COVID-19. V gene TRBV2 combines with J gene TRBJ1-2; the D gene is possibly TRBD1 (5 bases). The CDR3 sequence: CASSEGLESDGYTF. The CDR3 region has the DNA TGTGCCAGCAGTGAGGGGCTCGAGAGTGATGGCTACACCTTC.